Presented here are 13 T cell receptor beta chains from one specimen sequenced in a study of cytomegalovirus exposure and HLA in healthy donors. Vbeta (60) and Jbeta (13) primers were used in the PCR. Using immunoSEQ multiplex PCR, the repertoire was profiled, and TCRdb retains in-frame clones only, with some absent. The top ten hold approximately 2.5% of the sample, which has around 140,000 clones, about 64% seen once. Sequencing used PBMCs. The receptor set was obtained from a woman aged 40 to 50 in good health and CMV-seronegative.

This chain connects TRBV2 to TRBJ1-2; 7 bases line up with TRBD1. The ends lost 6 bases at V and 0 bases at J; junction bases unmatched: 22. Germline CDR1 reads SNHLY; CDR2 reads FYNNEI. CDR3 size: 20 residues. The CDR3 region has the DNA TGTGCCAGCAGAGGGGGCCGGGAAAAAACCCTGGGGTCCCCTAACTATGGCTACACCTTC. This gives the protein CASRGGREKTLGSPNYGYTF.

The table lists this clone with a count of one. V usage is TRBV9 and J usage is TRBJ2-3; D remains ambiguous. The V end was cut by 5 bases, the J end by 7 bases, with 17 bases between. This CDR3 region has 14 residues. From germline, CDR1 is SGDLS and CDR2 YYNGEE. The CDR3 here is CASSVTSSPHTQYF. The CDR3 DNA is TGTGCCAGCAGTGTAACTTCGAGCCCCCATACGCAGTATTTT.

The chain combines TRBV4-1 with TRBJ2-1; D may be TRBD1 (6 bases). V gave up 1 base and J gave up 8 bases, with 18 bases separating them. CDR1 MGHRA and CDR2 YSYEKL come from the germline V gene. The CDR3 spans 16 residues. The CDR3 sequence is CASSQGGRGEGYEQFF. DNA of the CDR3: TGCGCCAGCAGCCAAGGGGGCAGGGGAGAAGGGTATGAGCAGTTCTTC.

This clone was counted a single time. The V gene is TRBV9, the J gene TRBJ1-6; D gene ambiguous. Trimming pared 4 bases from V and 6 bases from J, leaving 14 bases between. CDR1 and CDR2 (germline): SGDLS, YYNGEE. The CDR3 extends over 15 amino acids. The CDR3, as DNA: TGTGCCAGCAGCCCTCCCGGGAATCTTAATTCACCCCTCCACTTT. Protein product: CASSPPGNLNSPLHF.

The V gene is TRBV5-1, the J gene TRBJ2-7; 8 bases fit TRBD2. CDR3 size: 14 residues. CDR1 is SGHRS and CDR2 is YFSETQ in the germline V gene. Losses at the gene ends were 7 bases for V and 5 bases for J; bases not matched to a gene: 11. The CDR3, as DNA: TGCGCCAGCCGCCGGGAGGGAAGGATGGACGAGCAGTACTTC. This translates into CASRREGRMDEQYF.

This clone showed up just a few times. The V gene is TRBV7-2, the J gene TRBJ1-1; D perhaps matches TRBD1 (5 bases). The germline V gene has CDR1 SGHTA and CDR2 FQGNSA. The CDR3 runs to 13 residues. V was trimmed by 5 bases and J by 6 bases, leaving 13 bases between them. DNA of the CDR3: TGTGCCAGCAGCCAGTGGGGGGGATCTGAAGCTTTCTTT. Translating it yields CASSQWGGSEAFF. The whole variable domain, remainder taken from reference TRBV7-2 and TRBJ1-1, is GAGVSQSPSNKVTEKGKDVELRCDPISGHTALYWYRQSLGQGLEFLIYFQGNSAPDKSGLPSDRFSAERTGGSVSTLTIQRTQQEDSAVYLCASSQWGGSEAFFGQGTRLTVV.

The chain couples TRBV11-2 to TRBJ1-1; TRBD1 is a possible D gene (6 bases). Germline values: CDR1 SGHAT, CDR2 FQNNGV. Trimming left V 5 bases short and J 6 bases short, with 19 bases between. This CDR3 region has 15 residues. Here the CDR3 reads CASSLRQVAAPEAFF. CDR3 nucleotide sequence: TGTGCCAGCAGCCTCCGACAGGTGGCTGCCCCTGAAGCTTTCTTT.

The chain has TRBV7-9 and TRBJ1-2, with D possibly matching TRBD1 (5 bases). The CDR3 sequence is 15 residues long. Germline V gene lookup returns CDR1 SEHNR and CDR2 FQNEAQ (reference sequence). Trimming stripped 5 bases from V and 0 bases from J, with 13 bases between. This CDR3 reads CASSPWTTTNYGYTF. CDR3 in DNA: TGTGCCAGCAGCCCTTGGACAACCACTAACTATGGCTACACCTTC.

The chain carries TRBV29-1 and TRBJ1-1; D is ambiguous. Between the trimmed V and J ends, which lost 0 bases and 0 bases, there was a span of 8 bases. The CDR3 consists of 14 residues. The germline V gene encodes CDR1 SQVTM and CDR2 ANQGSEA. DNA of the CDR3: TGCAGCGTTGAAGATTATCCGGTGAACACTGAAGCTTTCTTT. It codes for CSVEDYPVNTEAFF.

This chain links TRBV5-8 with TRBJ1-1; TRBD1 agrees at 7 bases. V gave up 0 bases and J gave up 5 bases; unmatched junction bases: 10. Germline V gene lookup returns CDR1 SGHTS and CDR2 YDEGEE. The CDR3 loop spans 16 amino acids. CDR3 sequence (DNA): TGTGCCAGCAGCTTGGATAGTGGAGGCAGGGGGACTGAAGCTTTCTTT. This translates into CASSLDSGGRGTEAFF. Combining the CDR3 with reference TRBV5-8 and TRBJ1-1 gives the whole variable domain EAGVTQSPTHLIKTRGQQATLRCSPISGHTSVYWYQQALGLGLQFLLWYDEGEERNRGNFPPRFSGRQFPNYSSELNVNALELEDSALYLCASSLDSGGRGTEAFFGQGTRLTVV.

This clone has a single count. The chain is built from TRBV7-9 and TRBJ2-7; D not certain. The V and J ends lost 1 base and 3 bases respectively, with 7 bases between them. Germline lookup yields CDR1 SEHNR and CDR2 FQNEAQ (reference sequence). The length of the CDR3 is 13 residues. The CDR3: CASSLETYYEQYF. In DNA, the CDR3 is TGTGCCAGCAGCTTAGAAACCTACTACGAGCAGTACTTC.

V usage is TRBV5-1 and J usage is TRBJ1-3; 7 nucleotides line up with TRBD1. Germline V gives CDR1 SGHRS, CDR2 YFSETQ. There are 15 residues in the CDR3. V was pared by 0 bases and J by 4 bases, with 4 bases of the junction left unmatched. CDR3 DNA sequence: TGCGCCAGCAGCTTGGAGGGGGCAAGGGGAAACACCATATATTTT. Translation: CASSLEGARGNTIYF.

This chain joins TRBV5-6 and TRBJ2-1; D unclear. Germline values: CDR1 SGHDT, CDR2 YYEEEE. Trimming left V 3 bases short and J 9 bases short, with 10 bases between. The CDR3 extends over 12 amino acids. CDR3 sequence: CASSSPGGEQFF. CDR3 nucleotides: TGTGCCAGCAGCTCTCCGGGTGGTGAGCAGTTCTTC.